This T cell receptor beta chain emerged from a study of identical twins. Overall study results and limits: Excess sharing between twins was weaker in beta out-of-frame sequences. Analyses of zero insertions could be partly confounded by invariant MAIT and iNKT cells.

This clonotype was recorded at least ten times. Its specificity is not known. This CDR3 has 16 amino acids. Germline-derived CDR1 and CDR2 are SGHRS and YFSETQ. V was pared by 4 bases and J by 7 bases, with 21 bases between. Each cDNA held unique molecular identifiers, and template switching gave it a universal primer site. TCRdb used MiXCR to reprocess the 5' RACE reads, holding one entry per CDR3 protein. The sample consists of about 210,000 distinct CDR3 sequences, roughly 9.4% of them appearing once. Sequencing was performed on memory (CD45RO+) T cells sorted from blood. This TCR came from a woman under 30 in good health. The genes are TRBV5-1 and TRBJ2-1, with a tentative D call TRBD1 (6 bases). DNA for the CDR3: TGCGCCAGCAGCACGGGAATAGGGGGAATGGTGAATGAGCAGTTCTTC. The encoded protein is CASSTGIGGMVNEQFF. Full variable domain (outside the CDR3, taken from reference TRBV5-1 and TRBJ2-1): KAGVTQTPRYLIKTRGQQVTLSCSPISGHRSVSWYQQTPGQGLQFLFEYFSETQRNKGNFPGRFSGRQFSNSRSEMNVSTLELGDSALYLCASSTGIGGMVNEQFFGPGTRLTVL.